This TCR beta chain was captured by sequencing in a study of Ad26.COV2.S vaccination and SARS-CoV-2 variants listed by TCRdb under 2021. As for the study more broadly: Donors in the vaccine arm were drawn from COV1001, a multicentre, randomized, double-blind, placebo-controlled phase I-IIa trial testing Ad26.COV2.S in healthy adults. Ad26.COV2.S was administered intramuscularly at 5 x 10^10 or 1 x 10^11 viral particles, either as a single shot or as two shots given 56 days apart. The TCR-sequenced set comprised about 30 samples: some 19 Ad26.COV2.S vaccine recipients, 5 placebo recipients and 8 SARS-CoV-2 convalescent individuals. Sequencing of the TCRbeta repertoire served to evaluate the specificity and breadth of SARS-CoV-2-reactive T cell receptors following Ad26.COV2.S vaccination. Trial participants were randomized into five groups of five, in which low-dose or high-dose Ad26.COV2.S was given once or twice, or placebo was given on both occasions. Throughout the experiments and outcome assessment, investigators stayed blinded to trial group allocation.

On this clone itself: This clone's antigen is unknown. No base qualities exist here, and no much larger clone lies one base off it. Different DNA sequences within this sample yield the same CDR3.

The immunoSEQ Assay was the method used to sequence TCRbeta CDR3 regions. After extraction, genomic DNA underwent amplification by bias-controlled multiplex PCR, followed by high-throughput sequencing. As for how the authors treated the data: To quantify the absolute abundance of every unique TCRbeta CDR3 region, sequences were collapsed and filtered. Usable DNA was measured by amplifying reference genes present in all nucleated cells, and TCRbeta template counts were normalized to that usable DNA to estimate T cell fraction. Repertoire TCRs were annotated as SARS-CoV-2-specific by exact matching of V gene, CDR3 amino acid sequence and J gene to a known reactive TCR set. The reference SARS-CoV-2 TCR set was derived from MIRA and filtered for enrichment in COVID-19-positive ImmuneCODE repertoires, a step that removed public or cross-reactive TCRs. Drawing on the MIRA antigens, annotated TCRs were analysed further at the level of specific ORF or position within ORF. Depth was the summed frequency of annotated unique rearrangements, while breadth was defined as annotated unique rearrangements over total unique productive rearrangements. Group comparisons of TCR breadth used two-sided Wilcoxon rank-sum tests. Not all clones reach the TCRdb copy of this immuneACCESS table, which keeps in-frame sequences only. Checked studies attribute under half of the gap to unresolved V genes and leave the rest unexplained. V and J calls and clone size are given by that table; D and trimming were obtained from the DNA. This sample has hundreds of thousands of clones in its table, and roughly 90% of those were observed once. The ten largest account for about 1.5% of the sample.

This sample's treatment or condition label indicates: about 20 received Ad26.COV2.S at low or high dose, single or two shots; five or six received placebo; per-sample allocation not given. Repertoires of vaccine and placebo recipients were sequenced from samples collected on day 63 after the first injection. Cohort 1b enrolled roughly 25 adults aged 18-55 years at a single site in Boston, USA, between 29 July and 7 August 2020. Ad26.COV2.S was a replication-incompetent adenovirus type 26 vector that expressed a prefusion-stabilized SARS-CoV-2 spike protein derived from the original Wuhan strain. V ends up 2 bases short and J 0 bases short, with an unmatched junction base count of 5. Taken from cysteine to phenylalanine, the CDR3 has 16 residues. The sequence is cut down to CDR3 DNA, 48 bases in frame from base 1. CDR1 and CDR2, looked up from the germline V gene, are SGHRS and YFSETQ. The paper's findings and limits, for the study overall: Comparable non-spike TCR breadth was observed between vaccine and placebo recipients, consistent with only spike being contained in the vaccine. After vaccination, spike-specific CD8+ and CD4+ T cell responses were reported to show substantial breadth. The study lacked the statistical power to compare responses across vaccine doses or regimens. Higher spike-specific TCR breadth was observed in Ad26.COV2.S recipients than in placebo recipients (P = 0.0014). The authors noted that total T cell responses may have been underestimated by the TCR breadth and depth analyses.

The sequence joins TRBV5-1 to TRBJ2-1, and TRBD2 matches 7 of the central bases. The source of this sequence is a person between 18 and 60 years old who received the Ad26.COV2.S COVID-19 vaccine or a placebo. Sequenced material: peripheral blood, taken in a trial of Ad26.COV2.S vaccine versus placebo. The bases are TGCGCCAGCAGCTTTTCCGGGGGGAGCTCCTACAATGAGCAGTTCTTC. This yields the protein CASSFSGGSSYNEQFF. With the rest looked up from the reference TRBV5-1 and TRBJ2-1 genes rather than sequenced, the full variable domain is KAGVTQTPRYLIKTRGQQVTLSCSPISGHRSVSWYQQTPGQGLQFLFEYFSETQRNKGNFPGRFSGRQFSNSRSEMNVSTLELGDSALYLCASSFSGGSSYNEQFFGPGTRLTVL.